Following are 12 T cell receptor beta chains from one sample sequenced in a study of shared T cell receptors in the human thymus. Sequencing used immunoSEQ multiplex PCR; TCRdb keeps in-frame clones, though not all of them. The repertoire consists of 700,000 or so clones, with 75% to 90% occurring once and the leading ten covering more than 0.01%. These same records also appear under a second study, on human thymus T cells.

The specimen sequenced was thymocytes. Source of these receptors: a girl under three years old with a congenital heart defect.

The V call is TRBV19, the J call TRBJ2-1, with D perhaps TRBD1 (5 bases). The V and J ends lost 3 bases and 0 bases respectively, with 12 bases between them. The CDR3 contains 16 residues. CDR1 LNHDA and CDR2 SQIVND come from the germline V gene (reference sequence). CDR3 region: CASSMIRANSYNEQFF. CDR3 in DNA: TGTGCCAGTAGTATGATCAGGGCCAACTCCTACAATGAGCAGTTCTTC.

This chain links TRBV6-7 with TRBJ1-1, with 8 nucleotides matching TRBD1. TRBV6-7 has ORF status, its function being uncertain. The CDR3 runs 13 residues. Trimming cost V 4 bases and J 12 bases; bases outside gene matches: 10. Here the CDR3 DNA reads TGTGCCAGCAGTTCTCGACAGGGGCTCCAACCTTTCTTT. Translating it yields CASSSRQGLQPFF.

The V call is TRBV5-5, the J call TRBJ2-5; perhaps TRBD2 as D (5 bases). Per the germline V gene, CDR1 is SGHKS and CDR2 is YYEKEE (reference sequence). V shed 5 bases and J shed 4 bases, with 9 bases lying between them. The CDR3 covers 12 residues. This chain's CDR3 is CASRSRAETQYF. Written as DNA, the CDR3 is TGTGCCAGCAGGTCGAGGGCAGAGACCCAGTACTTC. Together with reference TRBV5-5 and TRBJ2-5, the CDR3 gives the full variable domain: DAGVTQSPTHLIKTRGQQVTLRCSPISGHKSVSWYQQVLGQGPQFIFQYYEKEERGRGNFPDRFSARQFPNYSSELNVNALLLGDSALYLCASRSRAETQYFGPGTRLLVL.

The rearrangement joins TRBV6-5 to TRBJ1-1, with no clear D. CDR3 length: 13 residues. Trimming left V 5 bases short and J 3 bases short, with 10 bases between. CDR1 is MNHEY and CDR2 is SVGAGI in the germline V gene. The CDR3 loop reads CASSLGRDTEAFF. The CDR3, as DNA: TGTGCCAGCAGTCTCGGGAGAGACACTGAAGCTTTCTTT.

V and J are TRBV5-1 and TRBJ1-2; 9 bases fit TRBD1. After removal of 4 bases from V and 6 bases from J, the junction contained 7 bases not matched to a gene. The CDR3 runs to 14 residues. Germline lookup yields CDR1 SGHRS and CDR2 YFSETQ. The CDR3 sequence is CASSRWTGVHGYTF. The CDR3 bases are TGCGCCAGCAGCCGTTGGACAGGGGTTCATGGCTACACCTTC.

Here the CDR3 reads CASRGRRGANVLTF. In DNA form, the CDR3 reads TGTGCCAGCAGGGGGAGGAGGGGGGCCAACGTCCTGACTTTC. The J gene is TRBJ2-6, the V gene TRBV6-1, with D perhaps matching TRBD2 (6 bases). V gave up 6 bases and J gave up 4 bases, with 10 bases separating them. The germline gives CDR1 MNHNS, CDR2 SASEGT. This CDR3 has 14 amino acids.

This clone has only a few counts. The V call is TRBV2, the J call TRBJ1-3; D is unresolved. V was cut by 3 bases and J by 0 bases, with 15 bases left in between. The CDR3 loop spans 17 amino acids. Looked up from germline, CDR1 is SNHLY and CDR2 is FYNNEI. CDR3 sequence: CASSDGGWGSSGNTIYF. CDR3 bases: TGTGCCAGCAGTGATGGAGGCTGGGGAAGCTCTGGAAACACCATATATTTT.

The CDR3 bases are TGCGCCAGCAGCCAAGATATCGATCAGCCCCAGCATTTT. Translation: CASSQDIDQPQHF. V usage is TRBV4-3 and J usage is TRBJ1-5; D unresolved. The V gene's germline CDR1 is LGHNA and CDR2 YSLEER. This CDR3 comprises 13 residues. Deletions cut 0 bases from V and 5 bases from J, with 5 bases between.

The V gene is TRBV6-1, the J gene TRBJ2-7; 10 positions agree with TRBD2. Looked up from germline, CDR1 is MNHNS and CDR2 is SASEGT. CDR3 length: 15 amino acids. Germline trimming cut 6 bases from V and 7 bases from J; bases unmatched to any gene: 12. The DNA of the CDR3 is TGTGCCAGCAGGGCCCAAAGCGGGGGGGCGGTAGAGCAGTACTTC. Translating gives CASRAQSGGAVEQYF.

The CDR3, as DNA: TGTGCCAGCAGCTTGGGGCCAGGCTATGGCTACACCTTC. It specifies CASSLGPGYGYTF. This chain joins TRBV7-2 and TRBJ1-2; D may be TRBD1 (5 bases). The CDR3 consists of 13 residues. Per the germline V gene, CDR1 is SGHTA and CDR2 is FQGNSA. Trimming took off 3 bases at V and 4 bases at J, with 9 bases between the two ends.

V and J are TRBV7-6 and TRBJ1-1; D is unresolved. The germline V gene encodes CDR1 SGHVS and CDR2 FNYEAQ. The CDR3 runs 13 residues. V dropped 0 bases and J dropped 2 bases, with 4 bases sitting between them. This CDR3 is CASSLARNTEAFF. The CDR3 DNA sequence: TGTGCCAGCAGCTTAGCGCGAAACACTGAAGCTTTCTTT.

J is TRBJ1-1 and V is TRBV6-6; 7 positions match TRBD1. Trimming removed 2 bases from V and 2 bases from J; junction bases left unmatched: 8. CDR3 length: 16 amino acids. Germline lookup yields CDR1 MNHNY and CDR2 SVGAGI (reference sequence). CDR3 protein: CASSYRQGQGNTEAFF. The DNA for the CDR3 is TGTGCCAGCAGTTACCGACAGGGTCAGGGTAACACTGAAGCTTTCTTT.